In its sample, the clone carrying this T cell receptor beta chain ranks as medium-sized. Its antigen is undetermined. This sample was included in a study of T cells in localized non-small cell lung cancer. Findings of the study overall: Compared with tumor, uninvolved adjacent lung displayed greater T cell clonality, ranking highest overall. Longer overall survival associated with higher blood T cell density; shorter survival with higher adjacent-lung clonality. Owing to sequencing of a solitary tumor region, heterogeneity cannot be discounted. In adjacent lung, a median about 52 of the top 100 tumor clones were found.

The V end lost 6 bases, the J end lost 9 bases, and 15 bases lay between the germline ends. Germline lookup yields CDR1 MNHEY and CDR2 SMNVEV (reference sequence). The CDR3 runs 13 residues. TCRdb's table, derived via immunoSEQ multiplex PCR, lists solely in-frame clones and lacks some. The sample has some 15,000 clones, over 75% seen once; the top ten hold around 30%. Sequences were derived from peripheral blood, sampled before any cancer treatment. The chain employs TRBV27 and TRBJ2-4, with D possibly being TRBD1 (6 bases). The sequence derives from a male donor aged 60 or over with stage I lung adenocarcinoma. CDR3 coding DNA: TGTGCCAGCAGCGCGCTACAGGGTGCCATTCAGTACTTC. This gives the protein CASSALQGAIQYF.